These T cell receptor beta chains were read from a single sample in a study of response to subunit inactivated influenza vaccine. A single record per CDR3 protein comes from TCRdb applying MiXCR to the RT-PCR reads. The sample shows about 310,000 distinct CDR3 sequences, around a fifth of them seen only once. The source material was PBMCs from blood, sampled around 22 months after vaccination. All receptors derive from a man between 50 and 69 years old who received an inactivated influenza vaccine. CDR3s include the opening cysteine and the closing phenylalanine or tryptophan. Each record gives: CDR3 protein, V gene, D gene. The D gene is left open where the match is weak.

CDR3 protein: CSATGGQETQYF
V gene: TRBV20-1
D gene: NA

CDR3 protein: CASSQTGGGREEKLFF
V gene: TRBV4-2
D gene: NA

CDR3 protein: CASSPIMGQNYGYTF
V gene: TRBV11-2
D gene: NA

CDR3 protein: CASSVGLITTDTQYF
V gene: TRBV9
D gene: NA

CDR3 protein: CASSFSGTRQDTQYF
V gene: TRBV12-3/TRBV12-4
D gene: TRBD2

CDR3 protein: CASSARGTDTQYF
V gene: TRBV12-3/TRBV12-4
D gene: NA

CDR3 protein: CASSLEPGRSTDTQYF
V gene: TRBV5-1
D gene: NA

CDR3 protein: CASSLGGTFTDTQYF
V gene: TRBV7-2
D gene: NA

CDR3 protein: CAISDRGTDTQYF
V gene: TRBV10-3
D gene: NA

CDR3 protein: CASGPNEQYF
V gene: TRBV5-5
D gene: NA

CDR3 protein: CASSQPDRSEAFF
V gene: TRBV5-5
D gene: NA

CDR3 protein: CASSQDPRSYEQYF
V gene: TRBV4-3
D gene: NA

CDR3 protein: CASSQGQRYNSPLHF
V gene: TRBV4-2
D gene: NA

CDR3 protein: CASSDGQGPDTQYF
V gene: TRBV10-2
D gene: NA

CDR3 protein: CASSNPGSSGTDEQFF
V gene: TRBV12-3/TRBV12-4
D gene: TRBD2

CDR3 protein: CASSQNSRLDIGEQYF
V gene: TRBV4-3
D gene: NA

CDR3 protein: CSARASGGNEQFF
V gene: TRBV20-1
D gene: TRBD2

CDR3 protein: CASSFPLGQGNSPLHF
V gene: TRBV7-9
D gene: TRBD1

CDR3 protein: CASSFWTNSDTQYF
V gene: TRBV7-2
D gene: NA

CDR3 protein: CASSQEGGWGTYTQYF
V gene: TRBV4-1
D gene: TRBD1

CDR3 protein: CASSFGILNTEAFF
V gene: TRBV7-9
D gene: NA

CDR3 protein: CASSLDQRATYEQYF
V gene: TRBV11-2
D gene: NA

CDR3 protein: CASSPGQGEETQYF
V gene: TRBV5-1
D gene: TRBD1

CDR3 protein: CASSSLGHLNQPQHF
V gene: TRBV27
D gene: NA